The 6 T cell receptor beta chains listed next were all sequenced from one sample in a study of blood T cell repertoires in COVID-19. Data came from immunoSEQ multiplex PCR; TCRdb stores just in-frame clones and leaves some out. The sample includes hundreds of thousands of clones, nearly 90% of them seen just once. Sequencing input: peripheral blood. The receptor set was obtained from a woman in her thirties or forties with COVID-19, enrolled during active disease.

The chain combines TRBV6-1 with TRBJ1-2; weak D call: TRBD1 (5 bases). The CDR3 runs to 12 residues. The germline V gene has CDR1 MNHNS and CDR2 SASEGT. The V gene lost 1 base and the J gene lost 8 bases, with 8 bases spanning the gap. The CDR3: CASSEGGGGYTF. The CDR3 DNA follows: TGTGCCAGCAGTGAAGGTGGGGGGGGCTACACCTTC.

The chain links TRBV27 to TRBJ1-1; D gene ambiguous. Germline V gene data show CDR1 as MNHEY and CDR2 as SMNVEV (reference sequence). The CDR3 has 12 residues. V was cut by 5 bases and J by 11 bases, with 15 bases left in between. The CDR3 DNA reads TGTGCCAGCAGTGACGCCCGGGTAGGCGCTTTCTTT. This sequence encodes CASSDARVGAFF.

This sequence joins TRBV27 and TRBJ1-3; D gene unclear. The V gene lost 4 bases and the J gene lost 1 base, with 8 bases spanning the gap. The germline CDR1 and CDR2 sequences are MNHEY and SMNVEV (reference sequence). The CDR3 loop spans 14 amino acids. The CDR3 DNA follows: TGTGCCAGCAGTTCCTCGTCGTCTGGAAACACCATATATTTT. Amino acids: CASSSSSSGNTIYF.

The chain links TRBV6-5 to TRBJ1-2, with no clear D. Germline V CDR1 and CDR2: MNHEY, SVGAGI. The CDR3 extends over 13 amino acids. Trimming pared 6 bases from V and 4 bases from J, leaving 12 bases between. The CDR3 loop is CASSLSAPYGYTF. The CDR3 bases are TGTGCCAGCAGCCTTTCCGCGCCCTATGGCTACACCTTC.

Here the CDR3 DNA reads TGTGCCAGTAGTAGCAGACAGGGCTTTACGGATCAGCCCCAGCATTTT. This translates into CASSSRQGFTDQPQHF. The gene calls are TRBV19 and TRBJ1-5, with 7 nucleotides matching TRBD1. The germline CDR1 and CDR2 sequences are LNHDA and SQIVND (reference sequence). Trimming took 4 bases from V and 5 from J; bases not matched to a gene: 11. The CDR3 covers 16 residues.

A few counts support this clone. The V gene is TRBV9, the J gene TRBJ1-1, with D possibly TRBD1 on 5 matching bases. CDR3 length: 15 amino acids. Germline CDR1 reads SGDLS; CDR2 reads YYNGEE. The V end was cut by 4 bases, the J end by 2 bases, with 15 bases between. CDR3 in amino acids: CASSLRGGINTEAFF. The CDR3 nucleotides read TGTGCCAGCAGCCTCCGGGGGGGGATTAACACTGAAGCTTTCTTT.